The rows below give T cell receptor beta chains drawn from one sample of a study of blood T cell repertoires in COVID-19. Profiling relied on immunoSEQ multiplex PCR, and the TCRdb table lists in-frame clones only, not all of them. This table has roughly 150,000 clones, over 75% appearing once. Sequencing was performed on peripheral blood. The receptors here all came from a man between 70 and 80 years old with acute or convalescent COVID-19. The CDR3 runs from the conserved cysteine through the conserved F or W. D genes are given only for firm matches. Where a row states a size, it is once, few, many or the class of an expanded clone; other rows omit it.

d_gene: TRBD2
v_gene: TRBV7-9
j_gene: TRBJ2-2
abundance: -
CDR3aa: CASEAGTRGTGELFF
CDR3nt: TGTGCCAGCGAAGCCGGGACTAGGGGCACCGGGGAGCTGTTTTTT

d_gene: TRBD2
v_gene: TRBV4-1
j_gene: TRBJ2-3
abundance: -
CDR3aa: CASSPLGLAGTDTQYF
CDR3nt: TGCGCCAGCAGCCCTCTGGGGCTAGCGGGCACAGATACGCAGTATTTT

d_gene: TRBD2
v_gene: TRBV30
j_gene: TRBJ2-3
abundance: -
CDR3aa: CAWSVIGTTTDTQYF
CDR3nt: TGTGCCTGGAGTGTAATCGGGACTACCACAGATACGCAGTATTTT

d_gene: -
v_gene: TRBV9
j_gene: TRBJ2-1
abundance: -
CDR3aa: CASSLGGRGTYNEQFF
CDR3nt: TGTGCCAGCAGCCTTGGCGGGCGGGGAACCTACAATGAGCAGTTCTTC

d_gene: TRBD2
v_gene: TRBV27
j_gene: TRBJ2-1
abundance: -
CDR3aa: CASRAASSGGDEQFF
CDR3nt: TGTGCCAGCAGGGCCGCCTCCAGCGGGGGGGATGAGCAGTTCTTC

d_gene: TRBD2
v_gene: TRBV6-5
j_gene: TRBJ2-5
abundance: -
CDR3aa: CASSYTSGTQETQYF
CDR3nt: TGTGCCAGCAGTTATACTAGCGGGACCCAAGAGACCCAGTACTTC

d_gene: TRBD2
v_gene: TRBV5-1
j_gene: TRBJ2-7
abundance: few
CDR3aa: CASSRIDGLAGVYEQYF
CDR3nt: TGCGCCAGCAGCCGAATAGACGGACTAGCGGGAGTTTACGAGCAGTACTTC

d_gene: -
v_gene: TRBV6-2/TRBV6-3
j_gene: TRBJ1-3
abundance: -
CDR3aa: CASSYHQGGTATGNTIYF
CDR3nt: TGTGCCAGCAGTTATCACCAGGGCGGTACAGCTACGGGAAACACCATATATTTT

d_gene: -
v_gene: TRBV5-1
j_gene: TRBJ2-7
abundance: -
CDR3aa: CASSLGAYEQYF
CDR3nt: TGCGCCAGCAGCTTGGGGGCATACGAGCAGTACTTC

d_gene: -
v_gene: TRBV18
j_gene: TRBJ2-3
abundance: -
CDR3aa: CASSLETGPDTQYF
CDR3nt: TGTGCCAGCTCACTAGAAACAGGACCAGATACGCAGTATTTT

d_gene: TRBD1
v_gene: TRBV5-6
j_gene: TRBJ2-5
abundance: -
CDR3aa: CASSDGGQGQETQYF
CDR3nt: TGTGCCAGCAGCGACGGAGGACAGGGGCAAGAGACCCAGTACTTC

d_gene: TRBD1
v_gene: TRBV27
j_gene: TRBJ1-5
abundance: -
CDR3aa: CASSLSPTGGNQPQHF
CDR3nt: TGTGCCAGCAGTTTATCGCCAACAGGGGGCAATCAGCCCCAGCATTTT

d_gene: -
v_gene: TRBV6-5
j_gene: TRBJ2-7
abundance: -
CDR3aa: CASSSPRTDSYEQYF
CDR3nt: TGTGCCAGCAGTTCTCCCCGGACAGACTCCTACGAGCAGTACTTC

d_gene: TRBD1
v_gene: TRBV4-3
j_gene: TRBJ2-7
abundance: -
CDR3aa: CASSQEARTGGKQYF
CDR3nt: TGCGCCAGCAGCCAAGAGGCGAGGACAGGGGGGAAGCAGTACTTC

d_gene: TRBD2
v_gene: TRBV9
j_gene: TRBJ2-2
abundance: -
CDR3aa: CASSVRLAANTGELFF
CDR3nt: TGTGCCAGCAGCGTAAGACTAGCTGCGAACACCGGGGAGCTGTTTTTT

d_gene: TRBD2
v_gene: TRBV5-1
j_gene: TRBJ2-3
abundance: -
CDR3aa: CASSGTSGGPATDTQYF
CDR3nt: TGCGCCAGCAGCGGAACTAGCGGGGGCCCCGCGACAGATACGCAGTATTTT